This TCR beta chain was sequenced for a study of blood T cell repertoires in COVID-19. Study information: Some COVID-19 samples were acute and others convalescent; all came from the United States, Italy and Spain. From T cells, B-cell-depleted T cells, or PBMCs came the material, which was cDNA or gDNA.

The table lists this clone with a few counts. Methods used by the authors: Reference gene primer amplification in the assay estimated nucleated cell counts. Sequencing was performed with immunoSEQ multiplex PCR; in TCRdb, only in-frame clones are kept and a portion is missing. For V, J and clone size, that table is used; D and trimming come from the DNA. The sample lists more than 250,000 clones, around 87% seen once, with 1% in the top ten. Germline V gene lookup returns CDR1 MNHEY and CDR2 SVGAGI. V trimming: 6 bases; J trimming: 7 bases; junction bases outside the gene matches: 7. The CDR3 is 14 residues long.

The chain joins TRBV6-5 to TRBJ2-2; the match to TRBD2 covers 8 bases. The TCR originated in a man aged 45-60 years with active or convalescent COVID-19. The sequenced material came from peripheral blood. The CDR3 spells CASRRGAAGGELFF. The CDR3 DNA reads TGTGCCAGCAGGCGGGGGGCCGCTGGCGGGGAGCTGTTTTTT.